This T cell receptor (beta chain) is from a study of PD-1 blockade in classical Hodgkin lymphoma. Study results and limitations: There remain no defined causes for the repertoire differences, which possibly reflect disease activity or prior therapy. Before treatment, complete responders showed about the same diversity as newly diagnosed patients.

Time point here: cycle 4 day 1 (C4D1), after about 6 weeks of nivolumab. Each patient experienced a relapse that followed autologous stem cell transplantation, and brentuximab vedotin exposure varied. Best responses included complete response and partial response; otherwise, the best response was progressive disease. TCRdb's copy holds only in-frame clones and misses some; the assay was immunoSEQ multiplex PCR. The sample lists roughly 46,000 clones, under 80% occurring once. Comments on this clone: The antigen is undetermined.

Trimming removed 0 bases at V and 5 bases at J, with 16 bases between. This CDR3 contains 16 residues. Germline-derived CDR1 and CDR2 are SGHNT and YYREEE (reference sequence). The TCR comes from a human donor with classical Hodgkin lymphoma. The sample in question was peripheral blood mononuclear cells (PBMCs), obtained before the fourth cycle of nivolumab. The chain joins TRBV5-4 to TRBJ2-3, with D tentatively TRBD1 (6 bases). CDR3 in DNA: TGTGCCAGCAGCTTGGGACCAAATTGGGGGCAAGATACGCAGTATTTT. Protein product: CASSLGPNWGQDTQYF.